This is a list of T cell receptor beta chains from one sample in a study of neurological immune-mediated disorders. TCRdb re-analysed the 5' RACE reads in MiXCR, keeping a single row per CDR3 protein. The table records about 90,000 distinct CDR3 sequences, around 13% of them present only once. Sequencing used PBMCs. These receptors were taken from a female donor with HTLV-1-associated myelopathy (HAM/TSP). Each CDR3 is given with its conserved first and last residue. A D gene is named only where the DNA matches it firmly. For some rows the clone size is stated as once, few or many, or as a class when expanded; others skip it.

>-|TRBJ1-2|-|TRBV7-2
-
CASSLEAEKEQFFGPGTEPTF
>many|TRBJ1-3|-|TRBV10-3
TGTGCCATCAGTGAAATCAGGTCCCTCTCTGGAAACACCATATATTTT
CAISEIRSLSGNTIYF
>many|TRBJ2-5|TRBD2|TRBV12-3/TRBV12-4
TGTGCCAGCAGTCGTAACAGGCTAGCGGGGGAGACCCAGTACTTC
CASSRNRLAGETQYF
>few|TRBJ2-5|-|TRBV28
TGTGCCAGCACAGGGAAAACCCTGGGGGAGACCCAGTACTTC
CASTGKTLGETQYF
>many|TRBJ2-2|TRBD1|TRBV4-2
TGTGCCAGCAGCCCGACAGGGCGGAACACCGGGGAGCTGTTTTTT
CASSPTGRNTGELFF
>-|TRBJ2-7|-|TRBV2
TGTGCCAGCAGTGAATTCAGGGAAGCCTCCTACGAGCAGTACTTC
CASSEFREASYEQYF
>once|TRBJ2-3|-|TRBV12-3/TRBV12-4
TGTGCCAGCAGTCGAAGCCCCCTCGCGGGGGCTCCGGCAGATACGCAGTATTTT
CASSRSPLAGAPADTQYF
>many|TRBJ2-7|TRBD2|TRBV7-2
TGTGCCAGCAGCTTAGCCCGGACTAGCGGGGACTACGAGCAGTACTTC
CASSLARTSGDYEQYF
>many|TRBJ1-1|-|TRBV5-1
TGCGCCAGCAGCTTGGGGGCGAGAGGGACTGAAGCTTTCTTT
CASSLGARGTEAFF
>-|TRBJ2-1|-|TRBV5-1
TGCGCCAGCAGTAGAGACAGGATCAATGAGCAGTTCTTC
CASSRDRINEQFF
>many|TRBJ1-1|TRBD1|TRBV28
TGTGCCAGCAGTTTGCGGGACAGACCAAACACTGAAGCTTTCTTT
CASSLRDRPNTEAFF
>few|TRBJ1-6|TRBD1|TRBV9
TGTGCCAGCAGCGCAGGGGGTGACTCACACCTCCACTTT
CASSAGGDSHLHF
>many|TRBJ2-3|-|TRBV5-1
TGCGCCAGCAGCTTGCGTCAGGGGCAACGCACAGATACGCAGTATTTT
CASSLRQGQRTDTQYF
>many|TRBJ2-1|TRBD2|TRBV9
TGTGCCAGCAGCGCCCGGACTAGCGGGGGGGCCAATGAGCAGTTCTTC
CASSARTSGGANEQFF
>-|TRBJ2-6|TRBD2|TRBV6-6
TGTGCCAGCAACTGGGGGGGAGCTGGGGCCAACGTCCTGACTTTC
CASNWGGAGANVLTF
>-|TRBJ2-3|-|TRBV3-1
TGTGCCAGCAGCCAAGACTACAGTTCTAGCACAGATACGCAGTATTTT
CASSQDYSSSTDTQYF
>once|TRBJ2-1|-|TRBV20-1
TGCAGTACTAGCAGGGGGTCCAATGAGCAGTTCTTC
CSTSRGSNEQFF
>many|TRBJ2-6|-|TRBV24-1
TGTGCCACCAGCTTGGGACGGGACTCTGGGGCCAACGTCCTGACTTTC
CATSLGRDSGANVLTF
>many|TRBJ2-1|-|TRBV4-1
TGCGCCAGCAGCCAAGAAGCCGGGACCGCCGTGTGGGATGAGCAGTTCTTC
CASSQEAGTAVWDEQFF
>many|TRBJ2-2|TRBD2|TRBV12-3/TRBV12-4
TGTGCCAGCAGAGCTCTAGCGGGAGGCACCGGGGAGCTGTTTTTT
CASRALAGGTGELFF
>-|TRBJ2-1|TRBD2|TRBV4-1
TGCGCCAGCAGCCAACCTTACGGCCGGCGGGGGGGAAACTACAATGAGCAGTTCTTC
CASSQPYGRRGGNYNEQFF
>many|TRBJ2-7|TRBD2|TRBV3-1
TGTGCCAGCAGCAAAGGACTAGATCCCTACGAGCAGTACTTC
CASSKGLDPYEQYF
>many|TRBJ2-3|-|TRBV5-1
TGCGCCAGCAGCCCCGGGATAACGCAGTATTTT
CASSPGITQYF
>many|TRBJ2-1|-|TRBV15
TGTGCCACCAGCAGCCCCCCGGTGGGGTGGGGTGAGCAGTTCTTC
CATSSPPVGWGEQFF
>few|TRBJ2-1|TRBD2|TRBV3-1
TGTGCCAGCAGCCAACCCGAAGGAGCGGGGGGAAACAATGAGCAGTTCTTC
CASSQPEGAGGNNEQFF
>large|TRBJ2-1|TRBD2|TRBV4-1
TGCGCCAGCAGCCAACTAGCGGGGGCTAACAATGAGCAGTTCTTC
CASSQLAGANNEQFF
>many|TRBJ2-3|-|TRBV9
TGTGCCAGCAGCCATACCCCCCCAGGGCCCGTAAGCACAGATACGCAGTATTTT
CASSHTPPGPVSTDTQYF
>many|TRBJ2-7|-|TRBV4-2
TGTGCCAGCAGCCAAGAGCTAAAGACAGCCTACGAGCAGTACTTC
CASSQELKTAYEQYF
>-|TRBJ2-7|-|TRBV18
TGTGCCAGCTCACCACCCGGGATCTACGAGCAGTACTTC
CASSPPGIYEQYF
>many|TRBJ2-6|-|TRBV7-9
TGTGCCAGCAGCCTGGAGGGTGTGGCAGGTGGGGCCAACGTCCTGACTTTC
CASSLEGVAGGANVLTF
>many|TRBJ2-7|-|TRBV29-1
TGCAGCGTTGAGGAGGGACAGACCTACGAGCAGTACTTC
CSVEEGQTYEQYF
>many|TRBJ2-3|TRBD1|TRBV20-1
TGCAGTGCTAGCGACAGGGGGCAGGGAGATACGCAGTATTTT
CSASDRGQGDTQYF
>many|TRBJ1-1|-|TRBV12-3/TRBV12-4
TGTGCCAGCAGTTTAGGGGTCAGGGTCACTGAAGCTTTCTTT
CASSLGVRVTEAFF
>many|TRBJ2-1|TRBD2|TRBV11-2
TGTGCCAGCAGCCGCCGGACTAGCGGGGGGGCAACCTACAATGAGCAGTTCTTC
CASSRRTSGGATYNEQFF
>medium-sized|TRBJ2-6|-|TRBV27
TGTGCCAGCAGTTTATTGCCTGGTTCCAGCTCTGGGGCCAACGTCCTGACTTTC
CASSLLPGSSSGANVLTF
>-|TRBJ2-5|-|TRBV6-1
TGTGCCAGCAGTGAAGACGACAGTATGGCCCAGTACTTC
CASSEDDSMAQYF
>medium-sized|TRBJ2-7|-|TRBV5-1
TGCGCCAGCAGCTTGGTGGGAGGTAACTACGAGCAGTACTTC
CASSLVGGNYEQYF
>many|TRBJ2-7|-|TRBV10-3
TGTGCCACGAAAACGGGGACTCTCCAAGATAAGGTCTCCTACGAGCAGTACTTC
CATKTGTLQDKVSYEQYF
>many|TRBJ2-6|-|TRBV28
TGTGCCAGCGGCACTTGGACCTCTGGGGCCAACGTCCTGACTTTC
CASGTWTSGANVLTF
>-|TRBJ1-2|-|TRBV6-5
TGTGCCAGCAGTTACTCGATGGCCGGGGGGGGCGGCTGCACCTTC
CASSYSMAGGGGCTF
>many|TRBJ2-1|-|TRBV7-9
TGTGCCAGCAGCTTATATATCGTGCCGGGGGATGAGCAGTTCTTC
CASSLYIVPGDEQFF
>many|TRBJ2-2|-|TRBV7-2
TGTGCCAGCAGCCCTTTATGGGGACAACACACCGGGGAGCTGTTTTTT
CASSPLWGQHTGELFF
>few|TRBJ2-3|TRBD1|TRBV7-6
TGTGCCAGCAGCAGACAGGGTCAACTCACAGATACGCAGTATTTT
CASSRQGQLTDTQYF
>many|TRBJ2-3|-|TRBV6-2/TRBV6-3
TGTGCCAGCAGTTACCGCGGCCCGGGAGCAGCAGGGGCTAGAAACACAGATACGCAGTATTTT
CASSYRGPGAAGARNTDTQYF
>many|TRBJ2-1|-|TRBV2
TGTGCCAGCTCGAAGGACAATCGGTACAATGAGCAGTTCTTC
CASSKDNRYNEQFF
>-|TRBJ2-5|TRBD2|TRBV7-2
TGTGCCAGCAGCTGGGCCCCGACTAGCGGGGGGGCGGAGACCCAGTACTTC
CASSWAPTSGGAETQYF
>many|TRBJ2-7|-|TRBV7-2
TGTGCCAGCAGCTTGAGGACAGCATCCTACGAGCAGTACTTC
CASSLRTASYEQYF
>many|TRBJ2-1|TRBD2|TRBV12-3/TRBV12-4
TGTGCCAGCGGTGGAGGGACTAGCGGTATTAGTGAGCAGTTCTTC
CASGGGTSGISEQFF
>medium-sized|TRBJ2-3|-|TRBV7-9
TGTGCCAGCAGCGCAACGTACTTATCAGATACGCAGTATTTT
CASSATYLSDTQYF
>many|TRBJ2-1|-|TRBV6-5
TGTGCCAGCAGTTACTCGATGTGGGGGGGCCGGGGTGAGCAGTTCTTC
CASSYSMWGGRGEQFF
>many|TRBJ2-6|-|TRBV5-1
TGCGCCAGCAGCGCAGGTACGGGCTCTGGGGCCAACGTCCTGACTTTC
CASSAGTGSGANVLTF
>many|TRBJ2-1|-|TRBV12-3/TRBV12-4
TGTGCCAGCAGCGGACTCTACAATGAGCAGTTCTTC
CASSGLYNEQFF
>-|TRBJ2-3|-|TRBV5-1
TGCGCCAGCAGCTTGGCCGGGACTAGCACAGATACGCAGTATTTT
CASSLAGTSTDTQYF
>many|TRBJ2-7|-|TRBV5-5
TGTGCCAGCAGCTTCCGGGACACCTACTACGAGCAGTACTTC
CASSFRDTYYEQYF
>few|TRBJ1-1|TRBD1|TRBV29-1
TGCAGCGCCGTCGACAGGGGCATGAACACTGAAGCTTTCTTT
CSAVDRGMNTEAFF
>many|TRBJ2-7|TRBD1|TRBV29-1
TGCAGCGTTAACATCCCGGGACAGGCGTCCTACGAGCAGTACTTC
CSVNIPGQASYEQYF
>-|TRBJ2-2|-|TRBV6-6
TGTGCCAGCAGTTACGATAGGGCGGACACCGGGGAGCTGTTTTTT
CASSYDRADTGELFF
>many|TRBJ2-3|-|TRBV2
TGTGCCAGCAGTGGGACAAGTATCACAGATACGCAGTATTTT
CASSGTSITDTQYF
>many|TRBJ1-3|TRBD1|TRBV3-1
TGTGCCAGCAGCCAAGTCCCGGGACAGGGGTACTCTGGAAACACCATATATTTT
CASSQVPGQGYSGNTIYF